The 5 T cell receptor beta chains listed next were all sequenced from one sample in a study of graft-versus-host responses after intestinal transplantation. Generated by immunoSEQ multiplex PCR, the TCRdb table keeps only in-frame clones and is missing some. The data contain around 18,000 clones, over 75% of them seen just once; the ten biggest clones take up 1.5% to 2%. This specimen consisted of PBMCs, obtained 357 days after transplant. These receptors came from a human patient who received an intestinal transplant, so some T cells may come from the graft donor.

V and J are TRBV30 and TRBJ1-6; TRBD1 might be the D (5 bases). Trimming took 3 bases from V and 6 from J, leaving 15 bases between them. Per the germline V gene, CDR1 is GTSNPN and CDR2 is SVGIG (reference sequence). The CDR3 loop spans 15 amino acids. CDR3 DNA: TGTGCCTGGAGGCCTTACGGGACTCCTAATTCACCCCTCCACTTT. The encoded protein is CAWRPYGTPNSPLHF.

The CDR3 DNA reads as TGTGCCAGCAGCCAACCCAAACAGGGACTACTCACCGGGGAGCTGTTTTTT. This gives the protein CASSQPKQGLLTGELFF. The V call is TRBV21-1, the J call TRBJ2-2; the D call TRBD2 from the table was never checked on the DNA. TRBV21-1 is given as a pseudogene. The CDR3 is made up of 17 amino acids.

V and J are TRBV25-1 and TRBJ1-1; 8 bases line up with TRBD1. V lost 7 bases and J lost 4; bases outside the gene matches: 8. This CDR3 is 14 amino acids long. Germline V CDR1 and CDR2: MGHDK, SYGVNS. CDR3 protein: CASNHGQGGTEAFF. Here the CDR3 DNA reads TGTGCCAGCAATCATGGACAGGGCGGCACTGAAGCTTTCTTT.

The chain uses TRBV10-3 and TRBJ2-7, with D possibly matching TRBD1 (5 bases). The V and J ends lost 3 bases and 3 bases respectively, with 12 bases between them. The CDR3 consists of 14 residues. The V gene's germline CDR1 is ENHRY and CDR2 SYGVKD. The CDR3 region is CAISDGGRDYEQYF. The CDR3 DNA follows: TGTGCCATCAGTGATGGCGGCAGGGACTACGAGCAGTACTTC.

This clone was observed a single time. The rearrangement uses TRBV7-3 and TRBJ1-1; D ambiguous. Germline CDR1 SGHTA, CDR2 FQGTGA. The V and J ends lost 0 bases and 7 bases respectively, with 12 bases between them. This CDR3 has 14 residues. CDR3 sequence reads: CASSLTGNSVEAFF. DNA for the CDR3: TGTGCCAGCAGCTTAACAGGGAATTCGGTTGAAGCTTTCTTT.